This T cell receptor beta chain was obtained from a study of CD8 T cells in ankylosing spondylitis. Quantitative 5'-RACE with molecular barcodes was used to make the TCR beta libraries. TCRdb reprocessed the 5' RACE reads with MiXCR, giving one entry per CDR3 protein. This sample has around 330,000 distinct CDR3 sequences, with around a tenth found just once. Trimming removed 10 bases from V and 7 bases from J, with 20 bases in between. Looked up from germline, CDR1 is MDHEN and CDR2 is SYDVKM. The CDR3 covers 13 residues. The table lists this clonotype with many counts. Its antigen is still unknown. Study results and caveats: In synovial fluid and blood from reactive arthritis, some motif variants were previously reported. Significantly higher representation of disease-linked clones was reported for matched ankylosing spondylitis synovial fluid.

V usage is TRBV28 and J usage is TRBJ2-7; D is ambiguous. This receptor was taken from a female donor with ankylosing spondylitis or in good health (not recorded which). The sample comprised blood, either unsorted or a sorted T cell fraction (not recorded which). CDR3 nucleotides: TGTGCCACCAAGGAACCCTCAACGTGGGAGCAGTACTTC. It codes for CATKEPSTWEQYF.